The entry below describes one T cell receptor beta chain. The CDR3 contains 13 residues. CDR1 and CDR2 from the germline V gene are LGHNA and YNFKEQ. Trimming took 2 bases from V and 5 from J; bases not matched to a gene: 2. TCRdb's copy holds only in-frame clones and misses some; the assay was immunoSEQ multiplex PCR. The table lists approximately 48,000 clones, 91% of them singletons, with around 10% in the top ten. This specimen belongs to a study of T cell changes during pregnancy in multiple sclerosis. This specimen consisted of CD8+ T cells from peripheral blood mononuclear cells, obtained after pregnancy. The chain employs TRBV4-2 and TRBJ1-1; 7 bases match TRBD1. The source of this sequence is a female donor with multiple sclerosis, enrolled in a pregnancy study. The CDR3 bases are TGTGCCAGCAGCCAAACAGGGGTGACTGAAGCTTTCTTT. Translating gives CASSQTGVTEAFF.